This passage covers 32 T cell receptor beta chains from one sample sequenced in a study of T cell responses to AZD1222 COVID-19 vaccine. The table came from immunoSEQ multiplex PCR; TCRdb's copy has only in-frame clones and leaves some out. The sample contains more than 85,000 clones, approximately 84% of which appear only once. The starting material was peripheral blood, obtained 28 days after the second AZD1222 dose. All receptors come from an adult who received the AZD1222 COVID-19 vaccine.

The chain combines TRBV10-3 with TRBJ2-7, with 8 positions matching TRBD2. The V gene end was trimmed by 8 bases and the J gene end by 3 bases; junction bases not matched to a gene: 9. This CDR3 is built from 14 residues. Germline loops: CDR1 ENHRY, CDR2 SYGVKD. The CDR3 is CAISGPSGSYEQYF. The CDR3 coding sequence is TGTGCCATCTCGGGCCCCAGCGGGAGCTACGAGCAGTACTTC.

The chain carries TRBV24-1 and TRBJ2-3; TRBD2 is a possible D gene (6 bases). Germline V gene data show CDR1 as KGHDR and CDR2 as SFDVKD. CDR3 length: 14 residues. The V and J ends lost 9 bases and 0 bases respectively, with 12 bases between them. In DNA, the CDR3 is TGTGCCACCCGTAGCGGCCCGAGCACAGATACGCAGTATTTT. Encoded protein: CATRSGPSTDTQYF.

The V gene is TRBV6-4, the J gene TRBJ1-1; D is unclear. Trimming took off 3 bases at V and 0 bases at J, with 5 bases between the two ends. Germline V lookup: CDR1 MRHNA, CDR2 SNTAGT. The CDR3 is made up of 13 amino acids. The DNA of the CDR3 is TGTGCCAGCAGTGAACAGCTGAACACTGAAGCTTTCTTT. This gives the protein CASSEQLNTEAFF.

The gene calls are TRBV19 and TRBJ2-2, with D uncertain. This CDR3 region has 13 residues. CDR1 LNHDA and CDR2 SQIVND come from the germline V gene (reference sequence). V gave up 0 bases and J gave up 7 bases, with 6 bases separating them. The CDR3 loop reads CASSIEMYGELFF. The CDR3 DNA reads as TGTGCCAGTAGTATAGAGATGTACGGGGAGCTGTTTTTT.

DNA of the CDR3: TGCGCCAGCAGCTTGGCCCCCGGGATAGAGAATGAAAAACTGTTTTTT. Its protein is CASSLAPGIENEKLFF. This chain connects TRBV5-1 to TRBJ1-4; D is uncertain. This CDR3 is built from 16 residues. The germline CDR1 and CDR2 sequences are SGHRS and YFSETQ. V lost 0 bases and J lost 5, with 14 bases in between.

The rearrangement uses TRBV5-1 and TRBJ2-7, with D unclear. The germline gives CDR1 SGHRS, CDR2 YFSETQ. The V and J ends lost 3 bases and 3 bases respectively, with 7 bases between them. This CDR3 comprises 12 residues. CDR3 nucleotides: TGCGCCAGCAGCTCTCCCTTCTACGAGCAGTACTTC. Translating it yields CASSSPFYEQYF.

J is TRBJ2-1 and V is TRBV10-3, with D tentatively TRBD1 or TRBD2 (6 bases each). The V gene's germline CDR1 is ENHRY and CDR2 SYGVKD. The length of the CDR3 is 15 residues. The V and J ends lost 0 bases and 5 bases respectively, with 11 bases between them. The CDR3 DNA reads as TGTGCCATCAGTGAGTCTGCGGGACACAACAATGAGCAGTTCTTC. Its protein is CAISESAGHNNEQFF.

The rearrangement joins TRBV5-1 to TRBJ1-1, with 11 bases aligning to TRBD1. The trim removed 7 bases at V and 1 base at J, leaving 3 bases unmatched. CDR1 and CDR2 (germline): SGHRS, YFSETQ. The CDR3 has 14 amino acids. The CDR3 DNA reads TGCGCCAGCTTGGGGACAGGGGGGAACACTGAAGCTTTCTTT. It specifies CASLGTGGNTEAFF. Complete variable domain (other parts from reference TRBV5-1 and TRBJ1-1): KAGVTQTPRYLIKTRGQQVTLSCSPISGHRSVSWYQQTPGQGLQFLFEYFSETQRNKGNFPGRFSGRQFSNSRSEMNVSTLELGDSALYLCASLGTGGNTEAFFGQGTRLTVV.

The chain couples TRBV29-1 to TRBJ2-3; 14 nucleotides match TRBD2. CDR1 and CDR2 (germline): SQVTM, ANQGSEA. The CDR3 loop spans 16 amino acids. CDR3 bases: TGCAGTGCCTTCCTCGGGACTAGCGGGGGTACAGATACGCAGTATTTT. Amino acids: CSAFLGTSGGTDTQYF.

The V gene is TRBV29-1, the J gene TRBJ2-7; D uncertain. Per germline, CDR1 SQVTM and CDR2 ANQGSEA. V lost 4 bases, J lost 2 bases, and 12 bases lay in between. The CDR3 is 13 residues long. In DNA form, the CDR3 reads TGCAGCGTTGTTGTGGTGATTCCCTACGAGCAGTACTTC. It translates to CSVVVVIPYEQYF.

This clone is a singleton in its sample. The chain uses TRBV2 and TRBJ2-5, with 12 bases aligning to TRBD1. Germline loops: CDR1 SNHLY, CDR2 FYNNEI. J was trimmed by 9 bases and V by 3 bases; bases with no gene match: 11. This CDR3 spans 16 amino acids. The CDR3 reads CASSDRLRGQGAPQYF. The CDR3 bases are TGTGCCAGCAGTGATCGGTTGCGGGGACAGGGGGCGCCCCAGTACTTC.

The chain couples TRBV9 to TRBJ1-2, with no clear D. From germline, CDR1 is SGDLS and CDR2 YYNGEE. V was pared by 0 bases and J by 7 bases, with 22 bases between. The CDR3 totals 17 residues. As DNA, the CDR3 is TGTGCCAGCAGCGTAGGTCTGGGATCCTTCGAGGAGCGTGGCTACACCTTC. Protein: CASSVGLGSFEERGYTF.

CDR3 bases: TGTGCCATCTCCTGGGGACTAGCTGGTGAGCAGTTCTTC. Translation gives CAISWGLAGEQFF. This chain uses TRBV10-3 with TRBJ2-1; TRBD2 matches at 9 bases. V shed 8 bases and J 9 bases; nucleotides not matched to a gene: 8. In germline, CDR1 is ENHRY, CDR2 SYGVKD. The CDR3 spans 13 residues.

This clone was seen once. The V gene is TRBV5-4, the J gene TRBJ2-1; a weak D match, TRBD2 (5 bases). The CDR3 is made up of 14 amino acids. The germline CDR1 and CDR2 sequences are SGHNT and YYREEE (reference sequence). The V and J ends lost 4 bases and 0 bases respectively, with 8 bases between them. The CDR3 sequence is CASSPTSSYNEQFF. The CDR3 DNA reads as TGTGCCAGCAGCCCAACTAGCTCCTACAATGAGCAGTTCTTC.

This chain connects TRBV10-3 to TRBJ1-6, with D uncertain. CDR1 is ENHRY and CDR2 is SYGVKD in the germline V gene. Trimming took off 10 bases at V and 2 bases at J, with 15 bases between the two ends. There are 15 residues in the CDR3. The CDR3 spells CATHHNPAYNSPLHF. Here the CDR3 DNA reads TGTGCCACACATCATAACCCGGCCTATAATTCACCCCTCCACTTT.

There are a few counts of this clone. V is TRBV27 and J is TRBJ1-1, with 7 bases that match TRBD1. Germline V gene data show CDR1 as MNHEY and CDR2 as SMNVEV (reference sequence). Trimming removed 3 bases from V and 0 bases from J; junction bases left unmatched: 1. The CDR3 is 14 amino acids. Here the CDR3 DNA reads TGTGCCAGCAGTTTGGACAGGATGAACACTGAAGCTTTCTTT. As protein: CASSLDRMNTEAFF.

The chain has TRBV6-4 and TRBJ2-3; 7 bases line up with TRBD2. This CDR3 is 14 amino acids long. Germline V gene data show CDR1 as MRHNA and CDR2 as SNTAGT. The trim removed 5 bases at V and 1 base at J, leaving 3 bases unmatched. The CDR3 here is CASSLAGGTDTQYF. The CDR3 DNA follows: TGTGCCAGCAGTTTAGCGGGCGGCACAGATACGCAGTATTTT.

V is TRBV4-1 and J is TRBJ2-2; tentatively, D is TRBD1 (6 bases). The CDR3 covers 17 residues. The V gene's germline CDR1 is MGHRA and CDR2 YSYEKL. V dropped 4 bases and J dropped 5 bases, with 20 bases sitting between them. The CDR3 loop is CASSRSPDSKITGELFF. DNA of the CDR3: TGCGCCAGCAGCCGTTCCCCGGACAGTAAGATAACCGGGGAGCTGTTTTTT.

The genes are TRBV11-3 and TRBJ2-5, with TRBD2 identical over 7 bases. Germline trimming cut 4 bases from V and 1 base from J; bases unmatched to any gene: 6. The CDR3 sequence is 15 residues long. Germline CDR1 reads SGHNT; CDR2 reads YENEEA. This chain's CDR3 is CASSSGGTTQETQYF. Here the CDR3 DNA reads TGTGCCAGCAGCTCTGGGGGGACTACCCAAGAGACCCAGTACTTC.

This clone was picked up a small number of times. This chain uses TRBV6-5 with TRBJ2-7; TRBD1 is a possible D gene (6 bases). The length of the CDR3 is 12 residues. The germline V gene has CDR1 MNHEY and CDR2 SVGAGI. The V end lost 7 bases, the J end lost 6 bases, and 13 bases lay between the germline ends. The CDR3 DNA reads TGTGCCAGCACCCGGGTAGGGGGCGAGCAGTACTTC. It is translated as CASTRVGGEQYF.

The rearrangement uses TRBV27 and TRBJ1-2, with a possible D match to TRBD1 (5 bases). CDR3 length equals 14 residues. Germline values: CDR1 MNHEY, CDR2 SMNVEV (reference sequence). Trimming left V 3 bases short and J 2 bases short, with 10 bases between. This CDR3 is CASSFSTENYGYTF. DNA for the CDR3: TGTGCCAGCAGTTTCTCGACAGAGAACTATGGCTACACCTTC.

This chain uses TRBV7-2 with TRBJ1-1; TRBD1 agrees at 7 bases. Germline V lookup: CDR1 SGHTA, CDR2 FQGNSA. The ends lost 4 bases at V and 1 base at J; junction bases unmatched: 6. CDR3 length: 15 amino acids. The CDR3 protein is CASSSGTAKNTEAFF. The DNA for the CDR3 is TGTGCCAGCAGCTCGGGGACAGCGAAGAACACTGAAGCTTTCTTT.

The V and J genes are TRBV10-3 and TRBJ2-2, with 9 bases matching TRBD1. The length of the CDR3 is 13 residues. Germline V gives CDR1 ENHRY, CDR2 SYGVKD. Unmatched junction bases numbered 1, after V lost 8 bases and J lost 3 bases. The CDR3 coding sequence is TGTGCCATCGGACAGGGGTACACCGGGGAGCTGTTTTTT. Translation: CAIGQGYTGELFF.

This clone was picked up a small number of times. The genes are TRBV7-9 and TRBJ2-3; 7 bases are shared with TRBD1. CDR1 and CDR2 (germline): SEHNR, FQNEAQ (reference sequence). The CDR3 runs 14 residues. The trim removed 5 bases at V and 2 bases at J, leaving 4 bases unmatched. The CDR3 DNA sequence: TGTGCCAGCAGCAGGGACAGCTACACAGATACGCAGTATTTT. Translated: CASSRDSYTDTQYF.

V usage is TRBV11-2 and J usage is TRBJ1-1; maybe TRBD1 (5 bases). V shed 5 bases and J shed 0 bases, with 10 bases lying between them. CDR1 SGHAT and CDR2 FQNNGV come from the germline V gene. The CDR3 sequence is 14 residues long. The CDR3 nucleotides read TGTGCCAGCAGCCAGAGCAGGGTGAACACTGAAGCTTTCTTT. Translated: CASSQSRVNTEAFF.

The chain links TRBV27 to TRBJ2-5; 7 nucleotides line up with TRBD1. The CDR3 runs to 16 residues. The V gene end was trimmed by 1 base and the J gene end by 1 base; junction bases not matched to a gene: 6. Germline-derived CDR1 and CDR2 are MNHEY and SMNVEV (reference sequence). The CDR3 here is CASSLWTGGIQETQYF. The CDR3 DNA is TGTGCCAGCAGTTTATGGACAGGTGGAATCCAAGAGACCCAGTACTTC.

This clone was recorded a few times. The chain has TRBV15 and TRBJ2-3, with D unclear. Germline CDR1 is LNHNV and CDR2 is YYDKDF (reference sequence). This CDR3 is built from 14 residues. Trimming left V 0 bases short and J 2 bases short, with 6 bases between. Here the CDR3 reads CATSRDQVTDTQYF. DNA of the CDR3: TGTGCCACCAGCAGAGATCAAGTCACAGATACGCAGTATTTT. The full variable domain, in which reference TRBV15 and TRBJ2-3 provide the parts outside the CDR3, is DAMVIQNPRYQVTQFGKPVTLSCSQTLNHNVMYWYQQKSSQAPKLLFHYYDKDFNNEADTPDNFQSRRPNTSFCFLDIRSPGLGDTAMYLCATSRDQVTDTQYFGPGTRLTVL.

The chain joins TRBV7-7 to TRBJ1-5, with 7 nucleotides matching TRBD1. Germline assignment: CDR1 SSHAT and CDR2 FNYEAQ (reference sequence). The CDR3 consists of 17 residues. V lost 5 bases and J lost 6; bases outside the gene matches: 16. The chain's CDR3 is CASSPTAGEGAGQPQHF. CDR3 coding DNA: TGTGCCAGCAGCCCAACCGCAGGGGAGGGGGCAGGTCAGCCCCAGCATTTT.

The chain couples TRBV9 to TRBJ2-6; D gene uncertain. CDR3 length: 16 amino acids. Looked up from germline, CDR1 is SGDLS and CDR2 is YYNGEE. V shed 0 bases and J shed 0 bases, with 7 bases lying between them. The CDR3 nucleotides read TGTGCCAGCAGCGTAGACGGACCCTCTGGGGCCAACGTCCTGACTTTC. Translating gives CASSVDGPSGANVLTF.

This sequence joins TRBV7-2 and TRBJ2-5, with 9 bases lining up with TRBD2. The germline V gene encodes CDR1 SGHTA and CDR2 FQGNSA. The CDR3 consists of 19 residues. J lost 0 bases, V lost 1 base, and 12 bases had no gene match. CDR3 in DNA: TGTGCCAGCAGCTTAGAGGCGGGGGGGCCGGATAAGTACCAAGAGACCCAGTACTTC. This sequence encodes CASSLEAGGPDKYQETQYF. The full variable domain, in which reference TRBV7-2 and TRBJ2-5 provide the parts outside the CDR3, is GAGVSQSPSNKVTEKGKDVELRCDPISGHTALYWYRQSLGQGLEFLIYFQGNSAPDKSGLPSDRFSAERTGGSVSTLTIQRTQQEDSAVYLCASSLEAGGPDKYQETQYFGPGTRLLVL.

As DNA, the CDR3 is TGTGCCAGCAGCTACGGGACTAGCGGTAACTCGAAGGAGCAGTACTTC. This sequence encodes CASSYGTSGNSKEQYF. The rearrangement uses TRBV7-2 and TRBJ2-7; 11 nucleotides agree with TRBD2. The V gene's germline CDR1 is SGHTA and CDR2 FQGNSA. There are 16 residues in the CDR3. V lost 4 bases and J lost 7; bases outside the gene matches: 12.

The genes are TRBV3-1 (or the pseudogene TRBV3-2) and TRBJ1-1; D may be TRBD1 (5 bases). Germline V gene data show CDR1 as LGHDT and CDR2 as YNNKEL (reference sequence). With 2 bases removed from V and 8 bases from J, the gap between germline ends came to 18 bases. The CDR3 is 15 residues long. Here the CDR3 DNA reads TGTGCCAGCAGCCAAAGAGTGGGGGGAGGTTCCGAAGCTTTCTTT. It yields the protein CASSQRVGGGSEAFF.